This entry lists 3 T cell receptor beta chains sequenced from one sample in a study of T cell clonality in common variable immunodeficiency. TCRdb keeps only in-frame clones here, not all; method: immunoSEQ multiplex PCR. The sample has some 54,000 clones, none seen only once. Material for sequencing was peripheral blood mononuclear cells. Source of these receptors: a person aged 18 to 70 in good health.

This clone was recorded at least ten times. The CDR3 is cut off 3 residues early in the read; its end comes from the germline J gene. The V call is TRBV30, the J call TRBJ2-7; D not certain. The CDR3 consists of 11 residues. Germline CDR1 GTSNPN, CDR2 SVGIG (reference sequence). The germline V and J ends were trimmed by 2 bases and 2 bases, with 4 bases remaining between them. The part of the CDR3 DNA that was read is TGTGCCTGGAGTCCGGCCTACGAG. Its protein product is CAWSPAYE. The full-length CDR3 reads as CAWSPAYEQYF.

There are a few counts of this clone. Sequence at one end of the junction differs from germline and may be a read error. Here the CDR3 reads CASSLAGGVSGEQYF. Partial CDR3 DNA: TGTGCCAGCAGCCTAGCGGGGGGGGTCTCGGGCGAG. This rearrangement joins TRBV7-8 to TRBJ2-7; 12 bases agree with TRBD2. The read gets to within 3 residues of the CDR3 end, and the germline J gene fills in the rest. The V gene's germline CDR1 is SGHVS and CDR2 FQNEAQ. The CDR3 runs to 15 residues.

With respect to this clone: Germline is not matched at one junction end, which may reflect a read error. The read finishes 3 residues shy of the CDR3 end, and the germline J gene is used to complete it. Other DNA sequences in this specimen translate into the identical CDR3. V gene TRBV6-2 or TRBV6-3 combines with J gene TRBJ1-3, with D uncertain. Per germline, CDR1 MNHEY and CDR2 SVGEGT. The CDR3 spans 15 residues. The CDR3 reads CASRKPGFSGNTIYF. The part of the CDR3 DNA that was read is TGTGCCAGCAGGAAACCAGGTTTCTCTGGAAACACG.